The source of this TCR beta chain is a study of T-cell reconstitution after alpha-beta-depleted transplantation in children listed by TCRdb under 2016. At the level of the whole study: Using TCR repertoire profiling, the study quantitatively followed how T-cell immune reconstitution unfolded in children after TCRalphabeta/CD19-depleted allogeneic hematopoietic cell transplantation. Here is what the overall study found, with its caveats: In some patients, the high TCRbeta diversity seen at day 60 was put down to recipient T cells and intrathymic progenitors that had survived conditioning. The apparently early alphabetaT-cell count recovery about two months after transplant was reportedly dependent on only several hundred rapidly expanded clones derived from non-depleted graft cells. Hyperexpanded clone frequencies declined over subsequent months; after one year, T-cell counts and TCRbeta diversity were mostly attributed to newly produced T cells.

A note on this clonotype: Its binding antigen is unknown. Per-nucleotide qualities are absent, and no much larger clonotype sits a single base away.

The treatment or condition label on this specimen signifies: allogeneic hematopoietic cell transplantation with graft depleted of TCRalphabeta T cells and CD19 B cells. The transplant recipients were children given TCRalphabeta/CD19-depleted allogeneic hematopoietic cell grafts. The CDR3 contains 16 residues, cysteine and phenylalanine counted. The CDR3 DNA has 48 bases and is translated from base 1. CDR1 and CDR2, per the germline V gene, are KGHDR and SFDVKD. V lost 3 bases and J lost 7 bases, and the count of bases not matched to a germline gene is 7. The library was prepared using PCR. Sequencing was carried out with an Illumina HiSeq 2500. To normalize quantification of the TCRbeta repertoire, the TCR libraries were built with molecular barcoding that relied on unique molecular identifiers. TCRdb redid the processing of the public reads, applying fastp at Q25 and MiXCR, and retained in-frame beta chains. Every entry covers one CDR3 protein and lists the most common genes and DNA from its rows. A total of 250,000 to 400,000 distinct CDR3 sequences appear in this sample, around 25% of them only once. The ten largest account for 10% to 11% of the sample.

The material sequenced was PBMCs, mostly from graft donor cells, taken 180 days after TCRalphabeta/CD19-depleted stem cell transplant. This sequence uses TRBV24-1 and TRBJ2-1, with 11 bases matching TRBD1. The receptor's source is a male patient younger than 18 who had a stem cell transplant for acute lymphoblastic leukemia, so the T cells may come from the graft donor. The CDR3 loop reads CATSDQGDRGYNEQFF. The DNA sequence follows: TGTGCCACCAGTGATCAAGGGGACAGGGGGTATAATGAGCAGTTCTTC.